The clone carrying this T cell receptor (beta chain) was seen a handful of times. The record originates from a study of blood T cell repertoires in COVID-19. Study as a whole: In each case, the material was cDNA or gDNA derived from T cells, B-cell-depleted T cells, or PBMCs.

As handled by the study authors: By means of reference gene primer amplification, nucleated cell counts were estimated. Repertoires were generated with immunoSEQ multiplex PCR, while TCRdb's copy carries only in-frame clones and drops some. The D gene and trimming were derived from the DNA, and the V and J assignments and clone size from that table. Of about 180,000 clones in the sample, roughly 87% are singletons; the top ten hold 1.5% to 2%. The sequencing input was peripheral blood. The TCR was taken from a young man who had recovered from COVID-19.

CDR3 DNA sequence: TGTGCCATCAGTGAATTGCGAGGAGGAGGAGGCTACACCTTC. This gives the protein CAISELRGGGGYTF. The J gene is TRBJ1-2, the V gene TRBV10-3, with D unresolved. The V gene lost 3 bases and the J gene lost 8 bases, with 16 bases spanning the gap. CDR3 size: 14 residues. Looked up from germline, CDR1 is ENHRY and CDR2 is SYGVKD.